This T cell receptor (beta chain) was identified in a study of PD-1 blockade in classical Hodgkin lymphoma. The germline V gene has CDR1 SEHNR and CDR2 FQNEAQ (reference sequence). This CDR3 has 17 residues. Trimming took 7 bases from V and 3 from J, leaving 23 bases between them. Time point meaning: newly diagnosed, previously untreated cHL patient sample. This clone has only one observation. Sequencing used immunoSEQ multiplex PCR; TCRdb keeps in-frame clones, though not all of them. Among about 47,000 clones, approximately 91% were seen once, and the ten largest hold about 5.3%. The TCR originated in a human donor with classical Hodgkin lymphoma. J is TRBJ2-3 and V is TRBV7-9; possibly TRBD2 for D (6 bases). The sample comprised peripheral blood mononuclear cells (PBMCs). Here the CDR3 reads CASNPGVASYITDTQYF. CDR3 DNA: TGTGCCAGCAACCCGGGGGTCGCCTCTTACATTACAGATACGCAGTATTTT.